This is a list of T cell receptor beta chains from one sample in a study of shared clonotypes between healthy human individuals. The method was immunoSEQ multiplex PCR; TCRdb's version includes in-frame clones alone and lacks a portion of them. The repertoire consists of 600,000 to 750,000 clones, with 72% occurring once and the leading ten covering more than 1.5%. The sample consisted of memory CD4+ T cells sorted from blood. Receptors originate from a woman younger than 45 in good health. Both conserved end residues are part of each CDR3. Fields, in order: D gene, clone size, V gene, J gene, CDR3 DNA, CDR3 protein. A D gene is named only where the DNA matches it firmly. Rows may omit the clone size; those that give it use once, few, many or a size class.

d_gene: -
abundance: few
v_gene: TRBV7-2
j_gene: TRBJ1-5
CDR3nt: TGTGCCAGCAGCTCCGCTCGGGGCAATCAGCCCCAGCATTTT
CDR3aa: CASSSARGNQPQHF

d_gene: -
abundance: -
v_gene: TRBV20-1
j_gene: TRBJ2-3
CDR3nt: TGCAGTGCTAGAAGGGGAGATACGCAGTATTTT
CDR3aa: CSARRGDTQYF

d_gene: TRBD2
abundance: once
v_gene: TRBV27
j_gene: TRBJ2-1
CDR3nt: TGTGCCAGCAGCCACCCGGGACTAGCGGGAGATGAGCAGTTCTTC
CDR3aa: CASSHPGLAGDEQFF

d_gene: -
abundance: -
v_gene: TRBV7-2
j_gene: TRBJ2-5
CDR3nt: TGTGCCAGCAGCCGCCTAGTTGCAGAGACCCAGTACTTC
CDR3aa: CASSRLVAETQYF

d_gene: -
abundance: -
v_gene: TRBV19
j_gene: TRBJ2-5
CDR3nt: TGTGCCAGTAGTATGCGAGGCCAAGAGACCCAGTACTTC
CDR3aa: CASSMRGQETQYF

d_gene: -
abundance: -
v_gene: TRBV9
j_gene: TRBJ1-1
CDR3nt: TGTGCCAGCAGCGTAGTCACTCGGAACACTGAAGCTTTCTTT
CDR3aa: CASSVVTRNTEAFF

d_gene: -
abundance: -
v_gene: TRBV2
j_gene: TRBJ2-7
CDR3nt: TGTGCCAGCAGTGAAATTGCGGGGTATGGCCGGAACGAGCAGTACTTC
CDR3aa: CASSEIAGYGRNEQYF

d_gene: -
abundance: -
v_gene: TRBV5-5
j_gene: TRBJ1-1
CDR3nt: TGTGCCAGCAGCTTTGAACCGAACACTGAAGCTTTCTTT
CDR3aa: CASSFEPNTEAFF

d_gene: -
abundance: few
v_gene: TRBV2
j_gene: TRBJ1-2
CDR3nt: TGTGCCAGGCGACAGCAGACTAACTATGGCTACACCTTC
CDR3aa: CARRQQTNYGYTF

d_gene: -
abundance: -
v_gene: TRBV15
j_gene: TRBJ1-4
CDR3nt: TGTGCCACCAGACGAACGGGGAGGGAAAATGAAAAACTGTTTTTT
CDR3aa: CATRRTGRENEKLFF

d_gene: TRBD2
abundance: -
v_gene: TRBV18
j_gene: TRBJ2-1
CDR3nt: TGTGCCAGCTCCTCCCGGGGACTAGCGGGCTCATACAATGAGCAGTTCTTC
CDR3aa: CASSSRGLAGSYNEQFF

d_gene: -
abundance: many
v_gene: TRBV11-2
j_gene: TRBJ1-2
CDR3nt: TGTGCCAGCAGCTTAGACCGTCGCTATGGCTACACCTTC
CDR3aa: CASSLDRRYGYTF

d_gene: TRBD1
abundance: -
v_gene: TRBV18
j_gene: TRBJ1-1
CDR3nt: TGTGCCAGCTCTAGACAGGGGTCTGACACTGAAGCTTTCTTT
CDR3aa: CASSRQGSDTEAFF

d_gene: -
abundance: -
v_gene: TRBV14
j_gene: TRBJ1-1
CDR3nt: TGTGCCAGCAGCCAAATGGGGCCTAACACTGAAGCTTTCTTT
CDR3aa: CASSQMGPNTEAFF

d_gene: TRBD2
abundance: -
v_gene: TRBV27
j_gene: TRBJ2-1
CDR3nt: TGTGCCAGCAGTTTGAGACTAGCGGAACTAAATGAGCAGTTCTTC
CDR3aa: CASSLRLAELNEQFF

d_gene: -
abundance: -
v_gene: TRBV2
j_gene: TRBJ2-5
CDR3nt: TGTGCCAGCAGGAAATACCAAGAGACCCAGTACTTC
CDR3aa: CASRKYQETQYF

d_gene: -
abundance: -
v_gene: TRBV5-1
j_gene: TRBJ2-3
CDR3nt: TGCGCCAGCAGCTTTGGTCAGACAGATACGCAGTATTTT
CDR3aa: CASSFGQTDTQYF

d_gene: -
abundance: -
v_gene: TRBV6-1
j_gene: TRBJ2-7
CDR3nt: TGTGCCAGCAGTTGGACTAACTCCTACGAGCAGTACTTC
CDR3aa: CASSWTNSYEQYF

d_gene: -
abundance: -
v_gene: TRBV6-6
j_gene: TRBJ2-1
CDR3nt: TGTGCCAGCAGTTACCTTCGGGAGCGGAACAATGAGCAGTTCTTC
CDR3aa: CASSYLRERNNEQFF

d_gene: TRBD2
abundance: -
v_gene: TRBV18
j_gene: TRBJ2-3
CDR3nt: TGTGCCAGCTCACCACTAGCGGGAACCACAGATACGCAGTATTTT
CDR3aa: CASSPLAGTTDTQYF

d_gene: TRBD1
abundance: -
v_gene: TRBV19
j_gene: TRBJ1-2
CDR3nt: TGTGCCAGTAGTTCTTCCGGGACAGGGTTAGGCTACACCTTC
CDR3aa: CASSSSGTGLGYTF

d_gene: -
abundance: few
v_gene: TRBV28
j_gene: TRBJ1-5
CDR3nt: TGTGCCACCTATGCCGGATGGGGCCGGCCCCAGCATTTT
CDR3aa: CATYAGWGRPQHF

d_gene: -
abundance: -
v_gene: TRBV10-3
j_gene: TRBJ2-1
CDR3nt: TGTGCCATCAGCCGGACTAACAATGAGCAGTTCTTC
CDR3aa: CAISRTNNEQFF

d_gene: TRBD1
abundance: -
v_gene: TRBV5-5
j_gene: TRBJ1-1
CDR3nt: TGTGCCAGCAGCTTAGAATGGGACAGCGCTGAAGCTTTCTTT
CDR3aa: CASSLEWDSAEAFF

d_gene: -
abundance: -
v_gene: TRBV2
j_gene: TRBJ2-5
CDR3nt: TGTGCCAGCAGTGCTTACTTGCAAGAGACCCAGTACTTC
CDR3aa: CASSAYLQETQYF